This TCR beta chain was sequenced in a study of human T cells and chemical hapten exposure. For the study at large: An approximately 2 cm by approximately 2 cm inner upper arm patch received 2% DPC for sensitization.

During construction of the library, unique molecular identifiers were attached to individual cDNA molecules for quantitative, reproducible TCR counting. TCRdb re-called the RACE reads with MiXCR, one entry per CDR3 protein. The sample has roughly 80,000 distinct CDR3 sequences; 9.5% to 12% are singletons. This sample's time point: patch test 1, 2 weeks after DPC sensitization. Treatment in this sample: therapeutic diphenylcyclopropenone sensitization with weekly scalp DPC. Staff drew blood before applying each patch test. The CDR3 is 13 residues long. The V and J ends lost 5 bases and 6 bases respectively, with 11 bases between them. Per the germline V gene, CDR1 is KGHSH and CDR2 is LQKENI.

This clonotype originated in a woman aged 45-65 years with alopecia areata. Some clones in this sample may be carry-over from other donors' samples. The chain links TRBV18 to TRBJ1-5; the D gene is possibly TRBD1 (5 bases). This material consisted of whole blood, taken in connection with sensitization to the hapten diphenylcyclopropenone (DPC). The CDR3 region has the DNA TGTGCCAGCTCAGGGGCGCAGGGTCAGCCCCAGCATTTT. Translation gives CASSGAQGQPQHF.